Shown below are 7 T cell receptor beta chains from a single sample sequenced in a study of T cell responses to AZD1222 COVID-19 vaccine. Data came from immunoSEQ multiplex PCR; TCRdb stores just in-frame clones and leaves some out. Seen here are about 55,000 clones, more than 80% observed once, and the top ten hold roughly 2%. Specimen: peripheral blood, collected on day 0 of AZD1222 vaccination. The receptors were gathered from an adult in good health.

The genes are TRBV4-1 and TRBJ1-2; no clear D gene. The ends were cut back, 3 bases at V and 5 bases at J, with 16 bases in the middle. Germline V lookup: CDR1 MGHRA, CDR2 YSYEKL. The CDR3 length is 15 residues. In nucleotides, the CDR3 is TGCGCCAGCAGCCATAATATAGGGCGTGTGTATGGCTACACCTTC. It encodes CASSHNIGRVYGYTF.

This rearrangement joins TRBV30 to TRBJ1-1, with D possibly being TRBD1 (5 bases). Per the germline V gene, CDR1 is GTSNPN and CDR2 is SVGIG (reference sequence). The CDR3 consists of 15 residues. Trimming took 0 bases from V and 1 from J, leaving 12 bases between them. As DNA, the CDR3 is TGTGCCTGGAGTGTACTTTACGGGGGGAACACTGAAGCTTTCTTT. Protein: CAWSVLYGGNTEAFF.

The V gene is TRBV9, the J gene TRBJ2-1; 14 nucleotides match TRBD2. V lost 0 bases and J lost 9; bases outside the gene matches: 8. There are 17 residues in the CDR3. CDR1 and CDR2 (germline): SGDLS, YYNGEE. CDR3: CASSVAPTSGRAGEQFF. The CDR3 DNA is TGTGCCAGCAGCGTAGCCCCGACTAGCGGGAGGGCCGGTGAGCAGTTCTTC.

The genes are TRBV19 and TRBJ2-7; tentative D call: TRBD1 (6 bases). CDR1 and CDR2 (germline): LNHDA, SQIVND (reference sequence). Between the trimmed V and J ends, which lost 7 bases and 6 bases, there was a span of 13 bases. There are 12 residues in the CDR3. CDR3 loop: CASNKQGGEQYF. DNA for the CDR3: TGTGCCAGTAACAAACAGGGTGGCGAGCAGTACTTC.

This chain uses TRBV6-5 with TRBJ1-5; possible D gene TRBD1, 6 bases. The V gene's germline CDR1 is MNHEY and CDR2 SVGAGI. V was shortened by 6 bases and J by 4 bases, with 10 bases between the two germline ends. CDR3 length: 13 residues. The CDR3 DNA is TGTGCCAGCAGGTACAGGGTTAATCAGCCCCAGCATTTT. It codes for CASRYRVNQPQHF.

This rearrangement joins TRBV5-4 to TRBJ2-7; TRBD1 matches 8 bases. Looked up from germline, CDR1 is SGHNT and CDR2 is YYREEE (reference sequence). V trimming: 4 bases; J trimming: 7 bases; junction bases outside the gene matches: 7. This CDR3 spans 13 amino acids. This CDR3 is CASSLWTGREQYF. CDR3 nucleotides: TGTGCCAGCAGCCTCTGGACAGGGCGGGAGCAGTACTTC.

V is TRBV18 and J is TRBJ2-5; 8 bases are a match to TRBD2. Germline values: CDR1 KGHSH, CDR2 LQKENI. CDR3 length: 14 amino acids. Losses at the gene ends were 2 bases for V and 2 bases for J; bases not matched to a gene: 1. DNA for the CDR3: TGTGCCAGCTCACCATCGGGGGGGCAAGAGACCCAGTACTTC. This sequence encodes CASSPSGGQETQYF. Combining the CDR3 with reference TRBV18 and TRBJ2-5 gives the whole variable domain NAGVMQNPRHLVRRRGQEARLRCSPMKGHSHVYWYRQLPEEGLKFMVYLQKENIIDESGMPKERFSAEFPKEGPSILRIQQVVRGDSAAYFCASSPSGGQETQYFGPGTRLLVL.